This TCR beta chain derives from a study of T cell responses to AZD1222 COVID-19 vaccine. Produced via immunoSEQ multiplex PCR; TCRdb's table is partial and in-frame only. The table has about 75,000 clones, around 86% seen once. J lost 7 bases, V lost 4 bases, and 6 bases had no gene match. CDR1 is SGHRS, CDR2 YFSETQ, per germline. The CDR3 length is 13 residues. As regards this clone: Its antigen is not known.

Pooled samples include second doses given at about 4 or 12 weeks. Study findings and constraints: In all cases, repertoires were sampled only after the peak T cell response. CD4 TCRs linked to vaccination spanned spike, dominating at 160-218 and 743-854. Seropositive status at baseline applied to only five to seven AZD1222 recipients.

The chain couples TRBV5-1 to TRBJ1-2, with 8 bases identical to TRBD1. This TCR was recovered from an adult who received the AZD1222 COVID-19 vaccine. Here the sequenced sample was peripheral blood, taken 28 days after the second AZD1222 dose. The CDR3 is CASSVDRVGGYTF. CDR3 bases: TGCGCCAGCAGCGTGGACAGGGTTGGTGGCTACACCTTC.